The 20 T cell receptor beta chains below all came from one sample that was sequenced in a study of T cell repertoires in cytomegalovirus infection (dated by TCRdb to the late 2010s). The sample was run on an Illumina HiSeq 1500. The public reads were reanalyzed by TCRdb: fastp trimming at Q25, MiXCR alignment, in-frame beta chains only. Each record represents a unique CDR3 protein, reported with the most common genes and DNA among its rows. This sample comprises 450,000 to 600,000 distinct CDR3 sequences, about 11% of them detected only once. The ten top clones hold roughly a tenth of the sample. Sequenced input: PBMCs. The receptors shown here come from a human donor in good health (CMV status not recorded). Some clones in this sample may be carry-over from other donors' samples.

This clonotype was seen many times. The gene calls are TRBV20-1 and TRBJ2-1; 8 bases are shared with TRBD2. There are 16 residues in the CDR3. Losses at the gene ends were 2 bases for V and 9 bases for J; bases not matched to a gene: 15. Germline V gene sequence: CDR1 DFQATT, CDR2 SNEGSKA (reference sequence). CDR3 amino acids: CSARRGDGRALTEQFF. CDR3 coding DNA: TGCAGTGCTAGACGGGGGGACGGGAGGGCCTTAACTGAGCAGTTCTTC.

The V call is TRBV7-9, the J call TRBJ2-3, with 9 bases aligning to TRBD1. This CDR3 has 15 residues. V was pared by 6 bases and J by 2 bases, with 6 bases of the junction left unmatched. The V gene's germline CDR1 is SEHNR and CDR2 FQNEAQ (reference sequence). DNA for the CDR3: TGTGCCAGCAGGAGGACAGGGGCCCCCACAGATACGCAGTATTTT. This translates into CASRRTGAPTDTQYF.

V gene TRBV3-1 combines with J gene TRBJ2-3; the D is unclear. The ends were cut back, 0 bases at V and 5 bases at J, with 15 bases in the middle. CDR1 is LGHDT, CDR2 YNNKEL, per germline (reference sequence). The CDR3 consists of 16 residues. The CDR3 reads CASSQETSAEIDTQYF. Written as DNA, the CDR3 is TGTGCCAGCAGCCAAGAAACGTCCGCTGAAATAGATACGCAGTATTTT.

The rearrangement joins TRBV20-1 to TRBJ2-3, with D possibly TRBD1 on 6 matching bases. CDR1 is DFQATT and CDR2 is SNEGSKA in the germline V gene (reference sequence). The CDR3 is made up of 14 amino acids. Trimming shortened V by 3 bases and J by 1 base, and 11 bases separated the two germline ends. Written as DNA, the CDR3 is TGCAGTGCTAGTAACAGGGCTCGCACAGATACGCAGTATTTT. It translates to CSASNRARTDTQYF.

Concerning this clonotype: This may stem from a read error, because a much larger clone lies one nucleotide away. The V call is TRBV25-1, the J call TRBJ2-1; D possibly corresponds to TRBD2 (5 bases). Germline CDR1 reads MGHDK; CDR2 reads SYGVNS. CDR3 length: 15 residues. CDR3 in amino acids: CASSEPGGPNNVQFF. The CDR3 nucleotides are TGTGCCAGCAGTGAACCTGGCGGGCCTAACAATGTGCAGTTCTTC.

This clonotype showed up many times. The rearrangement joins TRBV7-8 to TRBJ2-5, with D unclear. Germline V gene sequence: CDR1 SGHVS, CDR2 FQNEAQ. CDR3 length: 12 amino acids. V was trimmed by 0 bases and J by 3 bases, leaving 2 bases between them. CDR3 amino acids: CASSLAKETQYF. CDR3 sequence (DNA): TGTGCCAGCAGCTTAGCCAAAGAGACCCAGTACTTC.

The V and J genes are TRBV23-1 and TRBJ2-1, with D perhaps matching TRBD1 (6 bases). TRBV23-1 is reported as an ORF; its role is uncertain. CDR3 length equals 19 residues. V was clipped by 1 base and J by 8 bases, with 27 bases between them. CDR3 in amino acids: CASSQFYRPGAYEVDEQFF. Here the CDR3 DNA reads TGCGCCAGCAGTCAATTCTACCGGCCAGGGGCCTACGAGGTGGATGAGCAGTTCTTC.

This clonotype was counted many times. The chain uses TRBV19 and TRBJ2-2; D unresolved. Germline V gives CDR1 LNHDA, CDR2 SQIVND (reference sequence). V was trimmed by 9 bases and J by 0 bases, leaving 17 bases between them. CDR3 length equals 16 residues. The CDR3: CASRTGGRTNTGELFF. CDR3 nucleotides: TGTGCCAGCCGCACCGGTGGACGAACGAACACCGGGGAGCTGTTTTTT. The whole variable domain, remainder taken from reference TRBV19 and TRBJ2-2, is DGGITQSPKYLFRKEGQNVTLSCEQNLNHDAMYWYRQDPGQGLRLIYYSQIVNDFQKGDIAEGYSVSREKKESFPLTVTSAQKNPTAFYLCASRTGGRTNTGELFFGEGSRLTVL.

Many counts were recorded for this clonotype. The CDR3 here is CASSSQGEPITEAFF. The CDR3 DNA sequence: TGTGCCAGCAGTTCCCAGGGGGAACCAATCACTGAAGCTTTCTTT. V usage is TRBV12-3 or TRBV12-4 and J usage is TRBJ1-1; the match to TRBD1 covers 7 bases. V was pared by 4 bases and J by 4 bases, with 9 bases of the junction left unmatched. This CDR3 has 15 amino acids.

This clonotype was picked up a small number of times. The chain links TRBV25-1 to TRBJ2-7; D possibly uses TRBD1 or TRBD2 (5 bases each). V lost 3 bases and J lost 5, with 11 bases in between. CDR3 length equals 13 residues. Germline CDR1 and CDR2: MGHDK and SYGVNS. The CDR3: CASSEGRLDEQYF. CDR3 in DNA: TGTGCCAGCAGTGAGGGACGGCTCGACGAGCAGTACTTC.

This clonotype was counted many times. The chain combines TRBV10-3 with TRBJ2-5, with TRBD2 matching 10 bases. V shed 3 bases, J shed 2 bases, and the junction held 6 bases outside the gene matches. Looked up from germline, CDR1 is ENHRY and CDR2 is SYGVKD. This CDR3 has 16 residues. The chain's CDR3 is CAISDPSGGVQETQYF. In nucleotides, the CDR3 is TGTGCCATCAGTGACCCTAGCGGGGGCGTACAAGAGACCCAGTACTTC.

At least ten counts were recorded for this clonotype. The chain couples TRBV7-2 to TRBJ1-4, with 7 positions matching TRBD1. In germline, CDR1 is SGHTA, CDR2 FQGNSA. After removal of 1 base from V and 3 bases from J, the junction contained 5 bases not matched to a gene. CDR3 length: 16 amino acids. CDR3 coding DNA: TGTGCCAGCAGCTTAGGAGGGGGGACAGCTAATGAAAAACTGTTTTTT. The encoded protein is CASSLGGGTANEKLFF.

The chain employs TRBV28 and TRBJ2-5; D is perhaps TRBD2 (7 bases). V was trimmed by 2 bases and J by 3 bases, leaving 13 bases between them. CDR1 MDHEN and CDR2 SYDVKM come from the germline V gene. CDR3 size: 15 residues. In nucleotides, the CDR3 is TGTGCCAGCAGTTTAACGCTAGGGGGGGAAGAGACCCAGTACTTC. It is translated as CASSLTLGGEETQYF.

This clonotype was seen a handful of times. V and J are TRBV20-1 and TRBJ1-2; 9 bases align to TRBD1. The CDR3 runs to 18 residues. Germline V lookup: CDR1 DFQATT, CDR2 SNEGSKA (reference sequence). Trimming at V came to 5 bases and at J to 4 bases, leaving 20 bases not matched to a gene. CDR3 nucleotides: TGCAGTGCTCCCTCCCGGGACAGGGCAATCTTTAGGACCTATGGCTACACCTTC. This codes for CSAPSRDRAIFRTYGYTF.

This clonotype has just a few counts. A much larger clone lies one base from this, so it may be a read error. CDR3 nucleotides: TGTGCCAGCAGCTCCCGGGACAGATACGAGCAGTACTTC. It translates to CASSSRDRYEQYF. J is TRBJ2-7 and V is TRBV13; TRBD1 matches 7 bases. V lost 4 bases and J lost 4; bases outside the gene matches: 4. Germline V lookup: CDR1 PRHDT, CDR2 FYEKMQ (reference sequence). The CDR3 has 13 residues. Based on the CDR3 plus reference TRBV13 and TRBJ2-7, the full variable domain is AAGVIQSPRHLIKEKRETATLKCYPIPRHDTVYWYQQGPGQDPQFLISFYEKMQSDKGSIPDRFSAQQFSDYHSELNMSSLELGDSALYFCASSSRDRYEQYFGPGTRLTVT.

This clonotype was detected many times. The V and J genes are TRBV10-2 and TRBJ2-5; 11 positions agree with TRBD2. The V gene's germline CDR1 is WSHSY and CDR2 SAAADI. The CDR3 consists of 14 residues. With 6 bases clipped from V and 0 bases from J, the junction kept 0 bases outside the gene matches. For the CDR3, the DNA is TGCGCCAGCAGGGGACTAGCGGACCAAGAGACCCAGTACTTC. It codes for CASRGLADQETQYF.

The table lists this clonotype with a few counts. The rearrangement links TRBV2 to TRBJ2-2; weak D call: TRBD1 (6 bases). Germline V gives CDR1 SNHLY, CDR2 FYNNEI. There are 14 residues in the CDR3. V was clipped by 5 bases and J by 7 bases, with 14 bases between them. Here the CDR3 reads CASSRDIDDGELFF. CDR3 bases: TGTGCCAGCAGTCGGGACATTGACGACGGGGAGCTGTTTTTT.

This clonotype was found many times. The chain recombines TRBV7-8 with TRBJ1-3, with D hard to call. The CDR3 length is 17 residues. The germline V gene has CDR1 SGHVS and CDR2 FQNEAQ. Trimming left V 1 base short and J 4 bases short, with 17 bases between. The CDR3 loop is CASSLGWNPQAGNTIYF. Here the CDR3 DNA reads TGTGCCAGCAGCTTAGGATGGAACCCTCAGGCGGGAAACACCATATATTTT.

This clonotype occurred a few times. V usage is TRBV7-3 and J usage is TRBJ2-1; D not certain. This CDR3 comprises 13 residues. Germline V gene data show CDR1 as SGHTA and CDR2 as FQGTGA. Between the trimmed V and J ends, which lost 5 bases and 7 bases, there was a span of 12 bases. Written as DNA, the CDR3 is TGTGCCAGCAGCGTCGGAACTGAGAATGAGCAGTTCTTC. It is translated as CASSVGTENEQFF.

V and J are TRBV7-3 and TRBJ1-2, with TRBD1 identical over 8 bases. The CDR3 runs to 17 residues. The junction had 12 bases not matched to a gene; V was cut back by 2 bases and J by 4 bases. Per germline, CDR1 SGHTA and CDR2 FQGTGA. CDR3 coding DNA: TGTGCCAGCAGCTTACGGGCCGGCAGGGGGCTTAGCTATGGCTACACCTTC. Its translation: CASSLRAGRGLSYGYTF.